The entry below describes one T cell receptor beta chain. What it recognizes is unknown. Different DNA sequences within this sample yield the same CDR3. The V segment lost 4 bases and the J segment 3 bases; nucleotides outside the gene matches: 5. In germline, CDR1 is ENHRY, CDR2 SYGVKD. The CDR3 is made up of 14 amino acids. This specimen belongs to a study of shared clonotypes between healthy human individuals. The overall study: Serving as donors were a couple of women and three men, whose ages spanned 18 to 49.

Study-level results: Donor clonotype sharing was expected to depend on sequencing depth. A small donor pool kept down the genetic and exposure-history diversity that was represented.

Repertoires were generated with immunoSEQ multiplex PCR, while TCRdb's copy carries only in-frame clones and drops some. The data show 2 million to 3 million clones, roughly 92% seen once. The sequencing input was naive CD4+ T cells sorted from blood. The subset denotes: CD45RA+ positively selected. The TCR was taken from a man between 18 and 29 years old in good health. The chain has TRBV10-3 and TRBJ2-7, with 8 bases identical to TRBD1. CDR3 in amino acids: CAISVGQGSYEQYF. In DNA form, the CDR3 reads TGTGCCATCAGTGTAGGACAGGGTAGCTACGAGCAGTACTTC.